The rows below give T cell receptor beta chains drawn from one sample of a study of blood T cell repertoires in COVID-19. Using immunoSEQ multiplex PCR, the repertoire was profiled, and TCRdb retains in-frame clones only, with some absent. The table includes around 300,000 clones, nearly 90% detected once. Sample: peripheral blood. These receptors all come from a woman aged 35 to 49 with COVID-19, enrolled during active disease. Both conserved end residues are trimmed from each CDR3. Each record gives: J gene, V gene, CDR3 length, CDR3 protein.

TRBJ1-2 TRBV7-2 11 ASSLGTGKGYT
TRBJ1-6 TRBV30 11 AWGRQGNSPLH
TRBJ2-5 TRBV19 12 ASSPDRVWETQY
TRBJ2-2 TRBV5-1 15 ASSLRPGLGDTGELF
TRBJ1-2 TRBV5-1 16 ASSLAGRQGGFAEGYT
TRBJ2-2 TRBV5-1 13 ASRKDIANTGELF
TRBJ1-5 TRBV3-1/TRBV3-2 14 ASSQTTGTGNQPQH
TRBJ2-1 TRBV11-3 11 ASSPRAENEQF
TRBJ2-7 TRBV23-1 15 ASSPGTENGETYEQY
TRBJ1-2 TRBV25-1 14 ASSEGTGKGWGGYT
TRBJ2-7 TRBV4-3 12 ASSPVRGSSEQY
TRBJ2-1 TRBV7-3 11 ASSPSHYNEQF
TRBJ1-1 TRBV19 13 ASSMDRGLNTEAF
TRBJ2-7 TRBV28 13 ASSLGGQGGNEQY
TRBJ1-1 TRBV2 11 ASRQGANTEAF
TRBJ1-3 TRBV29-1 13 SVETRGSSGNTIY